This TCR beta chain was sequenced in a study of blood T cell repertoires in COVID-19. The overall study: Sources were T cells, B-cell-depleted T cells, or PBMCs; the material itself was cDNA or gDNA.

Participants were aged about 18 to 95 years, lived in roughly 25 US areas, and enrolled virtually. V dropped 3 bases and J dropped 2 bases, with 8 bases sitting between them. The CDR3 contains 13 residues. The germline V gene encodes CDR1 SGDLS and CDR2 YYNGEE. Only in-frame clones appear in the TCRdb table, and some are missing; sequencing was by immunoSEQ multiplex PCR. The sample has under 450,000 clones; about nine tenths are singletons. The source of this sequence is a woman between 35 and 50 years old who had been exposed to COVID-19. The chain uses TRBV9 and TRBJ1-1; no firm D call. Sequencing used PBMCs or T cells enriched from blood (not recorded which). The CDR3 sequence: CASSAVPNTEAFF. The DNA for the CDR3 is TGTGCCAGCAGCGCGGTCCCTAACACTGAAGCTTTCTTT.